This T cell receptor beta chain came from a study of OX40 agonist ivuxolimab in advanced cancers. The CDR3 has 16 residues. Per germline, CDR1 SGHRS and CDR2 YFSETQ. V trimming: 3 bases; J trimming: 2 bases; junction bases outside the gene matches: 7. Using immunoSEQ multiplex PCR, the repertoire was profiled, and TCRdb retains in-frame clones only, with some absent. The sample holds more than 85,000 clones, around nine tenths seen once. This specimen consisted of CD4+ or CD8+ T cells sorted from blood, obtained in a trial of the OX40 agonist ivuxolimab. The origin of this receptor is an adult with an advanced solid tumor such as melanoma, head and neck, liver or kidney cancer. This chain links TRBV5-1 with TRBJ2-1; 8 bases map to TRBD2. CDR3 sequence: CASSSGTSDTYNEQFF. The CDR3 DNA reads TGCGCCAGCAGCTCCGGGACTAGTGATACCTACAATGAGCAGTTCTTC.